Listed here are 7 T cell receptor beta chains from one sample, sequenced in a study of T cells in Graves' hyperthyroidism and ophthalmopathy. RNA transcripts served as the template for amplifying TCR beta CDR3 regions. During a first-round RT-PCR of the TCR CDR3, the HTBI primer set was used. TCRdb re-called the multiplex PCR reads with MiXCR, one entry per CDR3 protein. The sample holds about 210,000 distinct CDR3 sequences, approximately 17% seen once. Sequencing was done on a sample of blood. The receptors were sampled from a man aged 50-60 years with Graves' hyperthyroidism.

This clonotype was counted ten times or more. This sequence joins TRBV10-3 and TRBJ2-7; no clear D. V was trimmed by 10 bases and J by 2 bases, leaving 12 bases between them. Per germline, CDR1 ENHRY and CDR2 SYGVKD. The CDR3 consists of 12 residues. Here the CDR3 DNA reads TGTGCCACCGCAAACGAGGCCTACGAGCAGTACTTC. It specifies CATANEAYEQYF.

This clonotype was counted a few times. This chain connects TRBV19 to TRBJ1-5; D is possibly TRBD1 (6 bases). V was cut by 3 bases and J by 4 bases, with 16 bases left in between. Germline-derived CDR1 and CDR2 are LNHDA and SQIVND (reference sequence). CDR3 length: 16 residues. The CDR3 DNA sequence: TGTGCCAGTAGTATTGGCGGAGGGACAAAGAATCAGCCCCAGCATTTT. Its protein is CASSIGGGTKNQPQHF.

This clonotype was detected ten times or more. The chain has TRBV12-3 or TRBV12-4 and TRBJ1-2; 7 bases fit TRBD1. This CDR3 is 13 amino acids long. The V gene end was trimmed by 5 bases and the J gene end by 2 bases; junction bases not matched to a gene: 2. The CDR3: CASSTGVNYGYTF. CDR3 bases: TGTGCCAGCAGTACAGGGGTGAACTATGGCTACACCTTC.

This clonotype was counted a few times. This chain connects TRBV6-1 to TRBJ2-1, with D hard to call. This CDR3 is 14 amino acids long. The germline V gene encodes CDR1 MNHNS and CDR2 SASEGT. Trimming removed 7 bases from V and 8 bases from J, with 18 bases in between. The CDR3 loop is CASKSPSRGDEQFF. Here the CDR3 DNA reads TGTGCCAGCAAGAGCCCCAGTCGTGGTGATGAGCAGTTCTTC.

This clonotype was detected many times. V usage is TRBV20-1 and J usage is TRBJ2-7, with 7 bases matching TRBD1. The CDR3 is 15 amino acids. Trimming took 5 bases from V and 3 from J; bases not matched to a gene: 13. Germline V gene sequence: CDR1 DFQATT, CDR2 SNEGSKA (reference sequence). The CDR3 region is CSAETTGTALYEQYF. Here the CDR3 DNA reads TGCAGTGCTGAGACCACCGGGACAGCACTCTACGAGCAGTACTTC.

This clonotype was seen repeatedly, ten times or more. The chain combines TRBV6-1 with TRBJ2-7, with D possibly being TRBD1 (6 bases). Trimming pared 5 bases from V and 3 bases from J, leaving 14 bases between. Germline CDR1 reads MNHNS; CDR2 reads SASEGT. This CDR3 has 14 residues. CDR3 sequence (DNA): TGTGCCAGCAGTTTACGTGGACAGTACTACGAGCAGTACTTC. This encodes CASSLRGQYYEQYF.

Many counts were recorded for this clonotype. The chain joins TRBV28 to TRBJ2-3; D remains ambiguous. Germline V gives CDR1 MDHEN, CDR2 SYDVKM. CDR3 length: 12 residues. The V and J ends lost 3 bases and 5 bases respectively, with 6 bases between them. The CDR3 spells CASSFRLDTQYF. Here the CDR3 DNA reads TGTGCCAGCAGTTTTAGGTTAGATACGCAGTATTTT.